The subject of this entry is one TCR beta chain. Its antigen is still unknown. Generated by immunoSEQ multiplex PCR, the TCRdb table keeps only in-frame clones and is missing some. Among around 100,000 clones listed, 80% to 90% were seen once. Described time point: blood 4 weeks post-SBRT, at nephrectomy. Described treatment: 15 Gy SBRT to primary tumor, nephrectomy 4 weeks later. Nephrectomy followed 15 Gy stereotactic body radiation by 4 weeks. The tumor was a clear cell renal cell carcinoma. This sample stems from a study of radiation and T cells in renal cell carcinoma. Study-level points and caveats: No pretreatment tumor biopsies were available for baseline clonotypes.

V was pared by 6 bases and J by 3 bases, with 8 bases of the junction left unmatched. CDR1 and CDR2 (germline): MNHEY, SVGAGI. CDR3 size: 14 residues. The sequence was obtained from a man between 60 and 75 years old with renal cell carcinoma. J is TRBJ2-7 and V is TRBV6-5, with 7 bases aligning to TRBD1. Here the sequenced sample was blood, taken from a patient whose treatment included radiotherapy and nephrectomy. The CDR3 bases are TGTGCCAGCAGGGTAACAGGGGATAGCTACGAGCAGTACTTC. This codes for CASRVTGDSYEQYF.